The rows below give T cell receptor beta chains drawn from one sample of a study of shared clonotypes between healthy human individuals. Sequenced by immunoSEQ multiplex PCR; TCRdb stores in-frame clones only, minus some. The sample has around 2.1 million clones, 85% to 95% seen once. Material: naive CD8+ T cells from PBMCs. The source of these receptors is a man aged 18 to 30 in good health. Some clones in this sample may be carry-over from other donors' samples. Both conserved end residues are part of each CDR3. The D gene is left open where the match is weak. The size entry is marked missing in some rows and otherwise reads once, few, many or a size class.

J | D | V | size | CDR3 | DNA
TRBJ2-3 | . | TRBV28 | . | CASSPGLPNTDTQYF | TGTGCCAGCAGTCCCGGACTACCCAACACAGATACGCAGTATTTT
TRBJ2-7 | TRBD2 | TRBV19 | . | CASSRGLGSSYEQYF | TGTGCCAGTAGTAGGGGACTAGGCAGCTCCTACGAGCAGTACTTC
TRBJ1-1 | . | TRBV25-1 | . | CASSGGSYRNTEAFF | TGTGCCAGCAGTGGGGGGAGTTACAGGAACACTGAAGCTTTCTTT
TRBJ2-7 | . | TRBV4-1 | once | CASSHLEGPQYEQYF | TGCGCCAGCAGCCATCTAGAGGGCCCTCAATACGAGCAGTACTTC
TRBJ2-7 | TRBD1 | TRBV7-8 | . | CASSPLQGEAAYEQYF | TGTGCCAGCAGCCCTTTACAGGGGGAGGCGGCCTACGAGCAGTACTTC
TRBJ2-1 | TRBD2 | TRBV6-5 | . | CASSSGTSGEQFF | TGTGCCAGCAGTTCCGGGACTAGCGGTGAGCAGTTCTTC
TRBJ1-1 | . | TRBV4-2 | . | CASSGGDVRNTEAFF | TGTGCCAGCAGCGGAGGGGACGTGCGGAACACTGAAGCTTTCTTT
TRBJ2-2 | TRBD2 | TRBV5-8 | once | CASSLQQREGTGELFF | TGTGCCAGCAGCTTGCAACAGCGGGAGGGAACCGGGGAGCTGTTTTTT
TRBJ1-1 | . | TRBV28 | . | CASSPGGGTEAFF | TGTGCCAGCAGTCCAGGAGGGGGGACTGAAGCTTTCTTT
TRBJ1-5 | TRBD1 | TRBV4-1 | . | CASSQVTGAGQPQHF | TGCGCCAGCAGCCAAGTGACAGGGGCAGGGCAGCCCCAGCATTTT
TRBJ2-1 | TRBD2 | TRBV4-2 | . | CASSPRLTSAHNEQFF | TGTGCCAGCAGCCCTCGTTTGACTAGCGCTCACAATGAGCAGTTCTTC
TRBJ1-2 | . | TRBV19 | . | CASSIDGSNYGYTF | TGTGCCAGTAGTATCGACGGATCTAACTATGGCTACACCTTC
TRBJ2-3 | . | TRBV7-9 | . | CASSLAPVSKDTQYF | TGTGCCAGCAGCTTAGCGCCGGTCTCGAAAGATACGCAGTATTTT
TRBJ2-2 | . | TRBV7-2 | once | CASSLVGNLRGAGELFF | TGTGCCAGCAGCTTAGTGGGCAATTTGAGGGGGGCCGGGGAGCTGTTTTTT
TRBJ2-7 | TRBD2 | TRBV2 | . | CASSTGAGGRNEQYF | TGTGCCAGCAGTACAGGGGCGGGAGGGAGGAACGAGCAGTACTTC
TRBJ2-7 | . | TRBV19 | . | CASRVTGVSYEQYF | TGTGCCAGTAGAGTGACAGGTGTCTCCTACGAGCAGTACTTC
TRBJ2-2 | . | TRBV7-9 | . | CASSTQRGGPNTGELFF | TGTGCCAGCAGCACCCAGAGGGGGGGTCCGAACACCGGGGAGCTGTTTTTT
TRBJ2-3 | . | TRBV27 | . | CASRGADTQYF | TGTGCCAGCAGGGGGGCAGATACGCAGTATTTT
TRBJ1-4 | TRBD1 | TRBV27 | . | CASAYRDRVEKLFF | TGTGCCAGCGCATACCGGGACAGGGTTGAAAAACTGTTTTTT
TRBJ1-5 | . | TRBV19 | . | CASSIRLPNQPQHF | TGTGCCAGTAGTATCAGACTCCCAAATCAGCCCCAGCATTTT
TRBJ2-7 | TRBD1 | TRBV7-9 | . | CASRSEGTGGNEQYF | TGTGCCAGCAGATCCGAGGGAACAGGGGGGAACGAGCAGTACTTC
TRBJ2-1 | . | TRBV5-1 | once | CASSLAWGTHNEQFF | TGCGCCAGCAGCTTGGCCTGGGGAACCCACAATGAGCAGTTCTTC
TRBJ1-5 | . | TRBV28 | . | CASSLNGRASLFNQPQHF | TGTGCCAGCAGTTTAAATGGGCGGGCCAGTCTTTTCAATCAGCCCCAGCATTTT